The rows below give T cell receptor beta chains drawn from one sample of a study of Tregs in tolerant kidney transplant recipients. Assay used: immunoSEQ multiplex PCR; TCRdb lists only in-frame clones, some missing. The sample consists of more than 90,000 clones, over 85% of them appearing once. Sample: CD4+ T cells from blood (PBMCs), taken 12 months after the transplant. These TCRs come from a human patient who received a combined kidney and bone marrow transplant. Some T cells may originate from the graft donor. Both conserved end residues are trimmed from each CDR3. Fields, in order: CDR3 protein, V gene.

SVVRGRKGYT	TRBV29-1
ASSTGRQAHGNTIY	TRBV5-1
ASSLIGGMRGPETQY	TRBV9
ASSRTGRVTDTQY	TRBV7-3
ASSLGGDSREQY	TRBV7-2
ALRGDSSSGNTIY	TRBV28
ASSQGTSLLKWETQY	TRBV4-2
ATSRGRGVSTDTQY	TRBV15
ASSVDLSLTDTQY	TRBV9
ASSGSAGQGKNEQY	TRBV9
ASSFRREGPDEQY	TRBV11-3
ASSDSLTREKLF	TRBV2
ASRTGQGSYNEQF	TRBV25-1
ASSLGTRTDTQY	TRBV13
ASSFRLGAVPNYGYT	TRBV28
ASSQTGGSQPQH	TRBV11-2
ASSLRQGQNTEAF	TRBV5-1
ASSSEFTGELF	TRBV5-6
ASSIPDRVGQPQH	TRBV19
SVEDLEGAGDTQY	TRBV29-1
ASSEFPGDQETQY	TRBV6-1
ASSRGQGPHLNYGYT	TRBV19
ASSQAPSGGAYYQETQY	TRBV4-3
ASSFDRGKNIQY	TRBV5-1
ASSVTSGALTGELF	TRBV7-2
ASSVLLEQY	TRBV7-2
ASRPREGETQY	TRBV7-9
ASSLGGRGDNEQF	TRBV5-4
ASSSDRRKTQY	TRBV7-3
ASSLDGGSTDTQY	TRBV7-2
ASSPAGGDSYYGYT	TRBV18
ASSIDRWNYGYT	TRBV19
ASSQDRQTYTDTQY	TRBV4-3
ASSFKRGRQPYEQY	TRBV7-2
ASSLEAGNEQF	TRBV7-9
ASSMRAGSWAYEQY	TRBV5-6
SVEWGQYTEAF	TRBV29-1
ASTSGGPTGELF	TRBV19
ASSADRGQTEAF	TRBV7-3
ASSLQGDYGYT	TRBV7-8
ASSEGAYEQY	TRBV11-3
ASSPRAGGPNEQF	TRBV4-2
ASTSGWGTDTQY	TRBV5-4
ASSVVAGGVEKLF	TRBV9
AWDRGGDTEAF	TRBV30
SVAALREGYT	TRBV29-1
ASSRLAGGGPAQY	TRBV4-3
ASSVDSGRDTQY	TRBV2
ASSIDLGTSGITDTQY	TRBV19
ASSPRQSLNTGELF	TRBV7-9
ASSEGLAGGTREQY	TRBV9
SVESQGAWETQY	TRBV29-1